The 32 T cell receptor beta chains below all came from one sample that was sequenced in a study of CD8+ T cells in alopecia areata. The sample's treatment: oral pan-JAK inhibitor, 5-10 mg twice daily. Extracted RNA was reverse transcribed, and the resulting cDNA served as sequencing template. Clones were sequenced by immunoSEQ multiplex PCR, and TCRdb holds only the in-frame ones, with some missing. The table includes under 130,000 clones, around 84% detected once. This material consisted of CD8+ T cells sorted from blood, taken between weeks 30 and 35, from a patient treated with tofacitinib. The origin of the receptors is a human donor with alopecia areata.

J is TRBJ2-7 and V is TRBV27; D gene ambiguous. The germline V gene has CDR1 MNHEY and CDR2 SMNVEV (reference sequence). The CDR3 loop spans 13 amino acids. The germline V and J ends were trimmed by 7 bases and 2 bases, with 12 bases remaining between them. This chain's CDR3 is CASTVYTAYEQYF. The CDR3 region has the DNA TGTGCCAGCACGGTTTATACGGCCTACGAGCAGTACTTC.

The chain uses TRBV29-1 and TRBJ2-7; the D is unclear. Trimming stripped 3 bases from V and 3 bases from J, with 9 bases between. The CDR3 is made up of 12 amino acids. CDR1 and CDR2 (germline): SQVTM, ANQGSEA. The CDR3 sequence: CSVDTDDYEQYF. For the CDR3, the DNA is TGCAGCGTTGATACGGATGACTACGAGCAGTACTTC.

This rearrangement joins TRBV9 to TRBJ2-7; unclear D gene. The CDR3 is made up of 14 amino acids. V dropped 0 bases and J dropped 3 bases, with 10 bases sitting between them. From germline, CDR1 is SGDLS and CDR2 YYNGEE. The CDR3 here is CASSVVGSDYEQYF. CDR3 nucleotides: TGTGCCAGCAGCGTAGTCGGGTCGGACTACGAGCAGTACTTC.

The genes are TRBV12-5 and TRBJ2-1; D is uncertain. This CDR3 spans 12 amino acids. V lost 5 bases and J lost 9, with 11 bases in between. Germline CDR1 reads LGHNT; CDR2 reads FRNRAP. CDR3 in DNA: TGTGCTAGTGGTCCCCCCATGGGTGAGCAGTTCTTC. Amino acids: CASGPPMGEQFF. Using reference TRBV12-5 and TRBJ2-1 for the parts outside the CDR3, the full variable domain is DARVTQTPRHKVTEMGQEVTMRCQPILGHNTVFWYRQTMMQGLELLAYFRNRAPLDDSGMPKDRFSAEMPDATLATLKIQPSEPRDSAVYFCASGPPMGEQFFGPGTRLTVL.

Note on this clone: Other nucleotide sequences in the sample specify the same CDR3. The gene calls are TRBV5-1 and TRBJ1-2; tentative D call: TRBD1 (6 bases). CDR3 length equals 17 residues. Germline CDR1 is SGHRS and CDR2 is YFSETQ. V lost 4 bases to trimming and J lost 2 bases, with 21 bases between them. CDR3 coding DNA: TGCGCCAGCAGCGGTGCACAGGGTACCTCTCCCAACTATGGCTACACCTTC. Its protein is CASSGAQGTSPNYGYTF.

As DNA, the CDR3 is TGTGCCAGCAGCTTGGTAGGACAGGGTCTCTACGAGCAGTACTTC. Its protein is CASSLVGQGLYEQYF. The chain employs TRBV27 and TRBJ2-7; 8 bases are a match to TRBD1. CDR3 length: 15 residues. The V gene end was trimmed by 6 bases and the J gene end by 3 bases; junction bases not matched to a gene: 10. The V gene's germline CDR1 is MNHEY and CDR2 SMNVEV (reference sequence).

This chain connects TRBV30 to TRBJ2-3; D unclear. The CDR3 is 14 residues long. V was trimmed by 0 bases and J by 2 bases, leaving 9 bases between them. From germline, CDR1 is GTSNPN and CDR2 SVGIG (reference sequence). CDR3 protein: CAWSVLPLTDTQYF. CDR3 nucleotide sequence: TGTGCCTGGAGTGTTCTCCCGCTCACAGATACGCAGTATTTT.

This clone was observed once. Here the CDR3 reads CASSAPSERDSGANVLTF. CDR3 nucleotides: TGCGCCAGCAGCGCCCCCAGTGAGCGGGACTCTGGGGCCAACGTCCTGACTTTC. V usage is TRBV5-1 and J usage is TRBJ2-6, with TRBD2 matching over 7 bases. The CDR3 is made up of 18 amino acids. Germline lookup yields CDR1 SGHRS and CDR2 YFSETQ. The trim removed 4 bases at V and 0 bases at J, leaving 10 bases unmatched. Combining the CDR3 with reference TRBV5-1 and TRBJ2-6 gives the whole variable domain KAGVTQTPRYLIKTRGQQVTLSCSPISGHRSVSWYQQTPGQGLQFLFEYFSETQRNKGNFPGRFSGRQFSNSRSEMNVSTLELGDSALYLCASSAPSERDSGANVLTFGAGSRLTVL.

The chain employs TRBV4-1 and TRBJ1-2; a weak D match, TRBD1 (5 bases). Looked up from germline, CDR1 is MGHRA and CDR2 is YSYEKL. The ends were cut back, 4 bases at V and 5 bases at J, with 11 bases in the middle. CDR3 size: 13 residues. Here the CDR3 DNA reads TGCGCCAGCAGCCCTCTCTCAGGGTATGGCTACACCTTC. It codes for CASSPLSGYGYTF.

The chain is built from TRBV9 and TRBJ1-4; 8 bases match TRBD1. CDR3 length: 16 residues. From germline, CDR1 is SGDLS and CDR2 YYNGEE. V lost 3 bases to trimming and J lost 4 bases; unmatched junction nucleotides: 8. The CDR3 DNA reads TGTGCCAGCAGCGACCCGCGGACAGGGCGTAATGAAAAACTGTTTTTT. Translation gives CASSDPRTGRNEKLFF.

V and J are TRBV11-2 and TRBJ2-1; the match to TRBD2 covers 13 bases. V lost 2 bases and J lost 8; bases outside the gene matches: 12. In germline, CDR1 is SGHAT, CDR2 FQNNGV. There are 18 residues in the CDR3. This CDR3 reads CASSLPLSGLAGNDEQFF. Written as DNA, the CDR3 is TGTGCCAGCAGCTTACCACTTTCGGGACTAGCGGGGAATGATGAGCAGTTCTTC.

This clone was counted between two and nine times. The CDR3 reads CASSPHSGGYNEQFF. The CDR3 DNA follows: TGTGCCAGCAGCCCCCACAGCGGGGGTTACAATGAGCAGTTCTTC. The J gene is TRBJ2-1, the V gene TRBV7-3, with 8 bases identical to TRBD2. The CDR3 runs 15 residues. Germline trimming cut 5 bases from V and 4 bases from J; bases unmatched to any gene: 7. Germline values: CDR1 SGHTA, CDR2 FQGTGA.

The J gene is TRBJ2-1, the V gene TRBV9, with D perhaps matching TRBD2 (5 bases). There are 15 residues in the CDR3. Trimming left V 0 bases short and J 7 bases short, with 14 bases between. From germline, CDR1 is SGDLS and CDR2 YYNGEE. The chain's CDR3 is CASSVVVGEWNEQFF. The CDR3 region has the DNA TGTGCCAGCAGCGTAGTGGTGGGAGAGTGGAATGAGCAGTTCTTC.

The chain recombines TRBV23-1 with TRBJ2-2; TRBD2 matches at 7 bases. TRBV23-1 is reported as an ORF; its role is uncertain. After removal of 0 bases from V and 0 bases from J, the junction contained 4 bases not matched to a gene. The CDR3 sequence is 17 residues long. The CDR3 DNA follows: TGCGCCAGCAGTCAATCGCGGGAGAGGGCGAACACCGGGGAGCTGTTTTTT. It codes for CASSQSRERANTGELFF.

The chain couples TRBV2 to TRBJ2-1, with a possible D match to TRBD2 (7 bases). The CDR3 has 13 residues. The germline V gene encodes CDR1 SNHLY and CDR2 FYNNEI. V was cut by 7 bases and J by 10 bases, with 17 bases left in between. CDR3 sequence: CASTGRGFEEQFF. The CDR3 region has the DNA TGTGCCAGCACAGGGAGGGGGTTCGAGGAGCAGTTCTTC.

The chain recombines TRBV7-8 with TRBJ2-6; D gene ambiguous. The CDR3 runs to 13 residues. With 3 bases removed from V and 2 bases from J, the gap between germline ends came to 2 bases. CDR1 and CDR2 (germline): SGHVS, FQNEAQ. The CDR3 sequence: CASSFTGANVLTF. The CDR3 region has the DNA TGTGCCAGCAGCTTCACTGGGGCCAACGTCCTGACTTTC.

V is TRBV7-2 and J is TRBJ1-1; D gene ambiguous. This CDR3 comprises 15 residues. Trimming cost V 3 bases and J 5 bases, with 16 bases left between them. The germline V gene encodes CDR1 SGHTA and CDR2 FQGNSA. The CDR3 is CASSFSASLFTEAFF. The CDR3, as DNA: TGTGCCAGCAGCTTTTCCGCAAGCTTGTTTACTGAAGCTTTCTTT.

The V call is TRBV12-5, the J call TRBJ2-3; 11 nucleotides match TRBD2. This CDR3 region has 17 residues. Germline V gene lookup returns CDR1 LGHNT and CDR2 FRNRAP. Trimming removed 4 bases from V and 1 base from J; junction bases left unmatched: 7. The CDR3 is CASGSPTSGRGTDTQYF. Written as DNA, the CDR3 is TGTGCTAGTGGTTCCCCAACTAGCGGGAGAGGCACAGATACGCAGTATTTT.

Only one count was recorded for this clone. The V and J genes are TRBV27 and TRBJ2-7; no firm D call. Deletions cut 5 bases from V and 2 bases from J, with 4 bases between. Looked up from germline, CDR1 is MNHEY and CDR2 is SMNVEV (reference sequence). CDR3 length equals 11 residues. The CDR3 DNA reads TGTGCCAGCAGTAGGGCCTACGAGCAGTACTTC. This gives the protein CASSRAYEQYF.

The chain recombines TRBV7-7 with TRBJ2-2, with D uncertain. The ends were cut back, 8 bases at V and 0 bases at J, with 4 bases in the middle. Germline lookup yields CDR1 SSHAT and CDR2 FNYEAQ (reference sequence). The length of the CDR3 is 12 residues. CDR3 protein: CASSPNTGELFF. The CDR3 DNA sequence: TGTGCCAGCTCGCCGAACACCGGGGAGCTGTTTTTT.

The CDR3 spells CASSWDVAMNTEAFF. For the CDR3, the DNA is TGTGCCAGCAGCTGGGATGTGGCCATGAACACTGAAGCTTTCTTT. The V gene is TRBV5-4, the J gene TRBJ1-1; D gene unclear. The germline V gene has CDR1 SGHNT and CDR2 YYREEE (reference sequence). Trimming stripped 3 bases from V and 0 bases from J, with 12 bases between. This CDR3 has 15 residues.

CDR3 amino acids: CASSIGPGEQYF. In DNA form, the CDR3 reads TGTGCCAGCAGCATCGGGCCGGGGGAGCAGTACTTC. The V and J genes are TRBV5-6 and TRBJ2-7, with D possibly being TRBD2 (5 bases). The germline V gene has CDR1 SGHDT and CDR2 YYEEEE. Trimming took off 4 bases at V and 7 bases at J, with 12 bases between the two ends. This CDR3 comprises 12 residues.

The chain combines TRBV4-1 with TRBJ2-1; D remains unclear. Germline assignment: CDR1 MGHRA and CDR2 YSYEKL. Trimming cost V 0 bases and J 8 bases, with 8 bases left between them. This CDR3 has 13 residues. CDR3 protein: CASSQESMDEQFF. Written as DNA, the CDR3 is TGCGCCAGCAGCCAAGAGTCCATGGATGAGCAGTTCTTC.

The chain links TRBV5-1 to TRBJ2-3; D is unresolved. This CDR3 has 15 amino acids. Trimming took 3 bases from V and 2 from J, leaving 13 bases between them. Germline values: CDR1 SGHRS, CDR2 YFSETQ. CDR3 amino acids: CASSYGATHTDTQYF. DNA for the CDR3: TGCGCCAGCAGCTACGGAGCCACTCACACAGATACGCAGTATTTT.

This clone was observed a few times. The chain carries TRBV27 and TRBJ2-2; D remains unclear. Germline CDR1 reads MNHEY; CDR2 reads SMNVEV (reference sequence). Trimming pared 6 bases from V and 7 bases from J, leaving 9 bases between. The CDR3 loop spans 12 amino acids. CDR3 nucleotides: TGTGCCAGCAGGGGAAAACACGGGGAGCTGTTTTTT. This sequence encodes CASRGKHGELFF.

Turning to this clone: At one boundary the junction diverges from the germline segment, which might be a read error. The chain employs TRBV9 and TRBJ2-7, with D hard to call. CDR3 length: 10 residues. In germline, CDR1 is SGDLS, CDR2 YYNGEE. CDR3 region: CASSPRPQEF. The CDR3 DNA sequence: TGTGCCAGCAGCCCCCGTCCCCAGGAGTTC.

This clone was detected only a few times. The rearrangement uses TRBV29-1 and TRBJ2-7, with 8 bases lining up with TRBD1. Germline assignment: CDR1 SQVTM and CDR2 ANQGSEA. The junction had 14 bases not matched to a gene; V was cut back by 1 base and J by 0 bases. This CDR3 comprises 18 residues. CDR3 sequence: CSVEGEHSGTGRSYEQYF. CDR3 nucleotide sequence: TGCAGCGTTGAAGGCGAACATTCCGGGACAGGACGCTCCTACGAGCAGTACTTC.

This clone was recorded only once. The genes are TRBV5-1 and TRBJ2-7; D call uncertain. Trimming took 0 bases from V and 3 from J, leaving 7 bases between them. In germline, CDR1 is SGHRS, CDR2 YFSETQ. The CDR3 consists of 13 residues. The CDR3 sequence is CASSLAESYEQYF. The CDR3 nucleotides read TGCGCCAGCAGCTTGGCCGAGAGCTACGAGCAGTACTTC.

The rearrangement joins TRBV6-1 to TRBJ2-2, with TRBD1 matching 9 bases. J was trimmed by 5 bases and V by 10 bases; bases with no gene match: 8. The CDR3 is 14 residues long. The V gene's germline CDR1 is MNHNS and CDR2 SASEGT. CDR3 DNA: TGTGCCACCTCAAAGGACAGGGGAACCGGGGAGCTGTTTTTT. It specifies CATSKDRGTGELFF.

This clone was seen just once. This rearrangement joins TRBV27 to TRBJ2-3, with TRBD2 matching 12 bases. V shed 4 bases and J 4 bases; nucleotides not matched to a gene: 3. Germline V gene data show CDR1 as MNHEY and CDR2 as SMNVEV (reference sequence). There are 15 residues in the CDR3. The CDR3: CASSSLAGGPDTQYF. The DNA for the CDR3 is TGTGCCAGCAGTTCACTAGCGGGAGGCCCAGATACGCAGTATTTT.

This clone was recorded a few times. This chain uses TRBV6-5 with TRBJ2-1, with 11 bases matching TRBD2. The CDR3 extends over 15 amino acids. V dropped 7 bases and J dropped 8; count of bases not matched to a gene: 10. From germline, CDR1 is MNHEY and CDR2 SVGAGI. CDR3: CASINRVAGGDEQFF. The CDR3 bases are TGTGCCAGCATCAACCGGGTAGCGGGGGGGGATGAGCAGTTCTTC.

V gene TRBV27 combines with J gene TRBJ2-1; no firm D call. The CDR3 consists of 11 residues. Trimming pared 6 bases from V and 4 bases from J, leaving 4 bases between. Germline V gene lookup returns CDR1 MNHEY and CDR2 SMNVEV (reference sequence). The CDR3 region is CASRLYNEQFF. CDR3 bases: TGTGCCAGCAGGCTGTACAATGAGCAGTTCTTC.